This record concerns one TCR beta chain sequence. Its antigen is unidentified. The sample comes from a study of memory CD4+ T cells and cytomegalovirus serostatus. Methods used by the authors: Out-of-frame sequences were removed, leaving roughly 2.1 million distinct TCRbeta sequences. Here immunoSEQ multiplex PCR was the method, and the copy in TCRdb shows in-frame clones only, minus some. V, J and clone size were drawn from that table, and D and trimming were deduced from the DNA. The sample includes 40,000 to 50,000 clones, 76% of them seen just once. The CDR3 is 11 residues long. V lost 8 bases, J lost 8 bases, and 10 bases lay in between. Germline V lookup: CDR1 LNHDA, CDR2 SQIVND (reference sequence). Single viable CD3+CD4+CD8-CD45RO+ cells were sorted as the memory CD4+ T cells. Serostatus was set by detecting CMV pp150, pp28, p38, p52 IgG. Whole-study findings and limits: Suggested: most of the CMV-linked TCR signature lies in CD4+ memory cells. Median bootstrapped AUC for CMV status was just under 0.97 originally, about 0.9 US-trained.

The sequenced sample was memory CD4+ T cells from blood. The V gene is TRBV19, the J gene TRBJ2-4; D may match TRBD1 or TRBD2 (5 bases each). The receptor's source is an adult in good health and CMV-seronegative. In DNA, the CDR3 is TGTGCCAGTGACATGGGGGACATTCAGTACTTC. Translating gives CASDMGDIQYF. Using reference TRBV19 and TRBJ2-4 for the parts outside the CDR3, the full variable domain is DGGITQSPKYLFRKEGQNVTLSCEQNLNHDAMYWYRQDPGQGLRLIYYSQIVNDFQKGDIAEGYSVSREKKESFPLTVTSAQKNPTAFYLCASDMGDIQYFGAGTRLSVL.